This T cell receptor beta chain appears in the sequencing data of a study of blood T cell repertoires in COVID-19. Overall study context: From the United States, Italy and Spain came samples of acute and convalescent COVID-19. In each case, the material was cDNA or gDNA derived from T cells, B-cell-depleted T cells, or PBMCs.

Original methodology: Amplified reference gene primers provided the basis for estimating nucleated cell counts. Only in-frame clones appear in the TCRdb table, and some are missing; sequencing was by immunoSEQ multiplex PCR. V and J calls and clone size are as listed in that table; D and trimming were resolved from the DNA. The table includes tens of thousands of clones, approximately 87% detected once. The CDR3 is 19 residues long. CDR1 and CDR2 (germline): SGHAT, FQNNGV. The V segment lost 2 bases and the J segment 3 bases; nucleotides outside the gene matches: 11. J is TRBJ1-4 and V is TRBV11-2; TRBD1 matches 11 bases. Material for sequencing was peripheral blood. The TCR comes from a human donor with acute or convalescent COVID-19. The donor label of this sample is uncertain. The CDR3 nucleotides read TGTGCCAGCAGCTTATTATTCGGGACAGGGGGAAGAGCTAATGAAAAACTGTTTTTT. The encoded protein is CASSLLFGTGGRANEKLFF.